The 9 T cell receptor beta chains given below trace back to one sample, sequenced in a study of blood T cell repertoires in COVID-19. Method: immunoSEQ multiplex PCR; TCRdb's copy keeps in-frame clones and lacks some. The sample yields roughly 300,000 clones, 90% seen once. Sequencing input: PBMCs or T cells enriched from blood (not recorded which). The receptors shown here come from a woman aged 30 to 39 who had recovered from COVID-19.

The CDR3 is CASSAQRGRTDTQYF. CDR3 in DNA: TGCGCCAGCAGTGCCCAGCGGGGCCGCACAGATACGCAGTATTTT. The chain couples TRBV10-2 to TRBJ2-3, with 7 nucleotides matching TRBD2. This CDR3 has 15 amino acids. Germline CDR1 is WSHSY and CDR2 is SAAADI. The junction had 5 bases not matched to a gene; V was cut back by 4 bases and J by 1 base.

The CDR3 region has the DNA TGTGCCAGCAGCGACCGGGACAGGGGCACAGATACGCAGTATTTT. This codes for CASSDRDRGTDTQYF. The chain has TRBV11-3 and TRBJ2-3, with TRBD1 matching over 9 bases. CDR3 length: 15 amino acids. From germline, CDR1 is SGHNT and CDR2 YENEEA. V lost 5 bases, J lost 1 base, and 4 bases stayed unmatched. The entire variable domain, with the rest obtained from reference TRBV11-3 and TRBJ2-3, is as follows: EAGVVQSPRYKIIEKKQPVAFWCNPISGHNTLYWYLQNLGQGPELLIRYENEEAVDDSQLPKDRFSAERLKGVDSTLKIQPAELGDSAVYLCASSDRDRGTDTQYFGPGTRLTVL.

V usage is TRBV10-3 and J usage is TRBJ2-7; 7 bases agree with TRBD2. This CDR3 comprises 16 residues. Germline V gene data show CDR1 as ENHRY and CDR2 as SYGVKD. The junction had 15 bases not matched to a gene; V was cut back by 4 bases and J by 6 bases. CDR3 region: CAISGPRGGAFGEQYF. The CDR3 nucleotides are TGTGCCATCAGTGGCCCTAGGGGAGGGGCGTTCGGCGAGCAGTACTTC.

The chain couples TRBV28 to TRBJ1-2; TRBD1 matches at 7 bases. The ends lost 3 bases at V and 1 base at J; junction bases unmatched: 14. Germline CDR1 is MDHEN and CDR2 is SYDVKM. The length of the CDR3 is 18 residues. CDR3 coding DNA: TGTGCCAGCAGTTTTTCCCTAACTATCCGGGACAGTAACTATGGCTACACCTTC. Its translation is CASSFSLTIRDSNYGYTF.

This chain links TRBV15 with TRBJ1-4; 7 bases map to TRBD1. The CDR3 length is 15 residues. The germline gives CDR1 LNHNV, CDR2 YYDKDF (reference sequence). V shed 1 base, J shed 8 bases, and the junction held 7 bases outside the gene matches. The CDR3 DNA sequence: TGTGCCACCAGCAGAGGCGGGACAGCTATCGAAAAACTGTTTTTT. It encodes CATSRGGTAIEKLFF.

The chain uses TRBV21-1 and TRBJ1-5; the D call TRBD1 from the table was never checked on the DNA. TRBV21-1 is described as a pseudogene. The CDR3 length is 18 residues. CDR3 in DNA: TGTGCCAGCAGCAAGGGTTCTCAGGGGGGAGGTAACGATCAGCCCCAGCATTTT. Translated, it gives CASSKGSQGGGNDQPQHF.

This rearrangement joins TRBV6-2 or TRBV6-3 to TRBJ2-1; TRBD1 matches 7 bases. CDR3 size: 15 residues. The V and J ends lost 2 bases and 0 bases, in that order; junction bases with no gene match: 1. Germline CDR1 is MNHEY and CDR2 is SVGEGT. Here the CDR3 reads CASSYGQVSYNEQFF. DNA of the CDR3: TGTGCCAGCAGTTACGGACAGGTCTCCTACAATGAGCAGTTCTTC.

The chain is built from TRBV6-5 and TRBJ2-3; D may be TRBD1 (6 bases). This CDR3 spans 16 amino acids. CDR1 and CDR2 (germline): MNHEY, SVGAGI. V lost 2 bases to trimming and J lost 1 base, with 13 bases between them. CDR3 coding DNA: TGTGCCAGCAGTTACATGAGGGGGACCCGCACAGATACGCAGTATTTT. Protein sequence: CASSYMRGTRTDTQYF.

The genes are TRBV4-3 and TRBJ1-6; 8 positions agree with TRBD1. The J segment lost 5 bases and the V segment lost 1 base, leaving 1 base of the junction unmatched. The CDR3 has 15 amino acids. Germline CDR1 LGHNA, CDR2 YSLEER. The CDR3 sequence: CASSQGTGNNSPLHF. In nucleotides, the CDR3 is TGCGCCAGCAGCCAAGGGACAGGGAATAATTCACCCCTCCACTTT.